A single sample is the source of the 2 T cell receptor beta chains below, sequenced in a study of OX40 agonist ivuxolimab in advanced cancers. Assay: immunoSEQ multiplex PCR; the TCRdb copy retains only in-frame clones and omits some. Seen here are 60,000 to 75,000 clones, about 84% observed once, and the top ten hold approximately 6.1%. The source material was CD4+ or CD8+ T cells sorted from blood, sampled in a trial of the OX40 agonist ivuxolimab. Receptors originate from an adult with an advanced solid tumor such as melanoma, head and neck, liver or kidney cancer.

The gene calls are TRBV5-8 and TRBJ1-1, with D perhaps TRBD1 (5 bases). The CDR3 spans 13 residues. Germline-derived CDR1 and CDR2 are SGHTS and YDEGEE. Trimming took 0 bases from V and 10 from J, leaving 13 bases between them. CDR3 DNA: TGTGCCAGCAGCTTGGGACAGTCGCGGGTAGCTTTCTTT. Protein sequence: CASSLGQSRVAFF.

This chain connects TRBV7-9 to TRBJ1-1; D is possibly TRBD1 (5 bases). The germline V gene has CDR1 SEHNR and CDR2 FQNEAQ (reference sequence). Between the trimmed V and J ends, which lost 1 base and 3 bases, there was a span of 15 bases. The CDR3 loop spans 16 amino acids. The CDR3 is CASSLGRTTRDTEAFF. For the CDR3, the DNA is TGTGCCAGCAGCTTAGGCAGGACAACTAGGGACACTGAAGCTTTCTTT.